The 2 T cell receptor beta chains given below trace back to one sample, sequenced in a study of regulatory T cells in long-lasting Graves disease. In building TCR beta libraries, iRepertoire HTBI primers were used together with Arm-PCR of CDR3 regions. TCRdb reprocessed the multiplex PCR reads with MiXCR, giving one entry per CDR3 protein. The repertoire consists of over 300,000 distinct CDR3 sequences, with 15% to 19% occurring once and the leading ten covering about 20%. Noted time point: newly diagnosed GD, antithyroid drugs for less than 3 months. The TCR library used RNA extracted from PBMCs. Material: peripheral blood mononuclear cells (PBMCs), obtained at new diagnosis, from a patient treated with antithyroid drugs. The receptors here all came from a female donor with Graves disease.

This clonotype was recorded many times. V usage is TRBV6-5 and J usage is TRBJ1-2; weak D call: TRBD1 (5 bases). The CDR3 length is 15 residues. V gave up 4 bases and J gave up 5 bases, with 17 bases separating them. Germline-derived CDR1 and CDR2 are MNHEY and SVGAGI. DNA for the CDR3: TGTGCCAGCAGTTGGTCCCAAACAGGAAATTATGGCTACACCTTC. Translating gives CASSWSQTGNYGYTF.

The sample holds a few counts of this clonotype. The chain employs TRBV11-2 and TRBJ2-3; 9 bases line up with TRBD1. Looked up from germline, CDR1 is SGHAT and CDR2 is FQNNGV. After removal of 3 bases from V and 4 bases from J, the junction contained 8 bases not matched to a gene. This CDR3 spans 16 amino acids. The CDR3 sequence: CASSFHGTGRSDTQYF. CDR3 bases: TGTGCCAGCAGCTTTCATGGGACAGGGAGGTCAGATACGCAGTATTTT. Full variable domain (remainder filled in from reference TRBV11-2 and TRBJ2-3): EAGVAQSPRYKIIEKRQSVAFWCNPISGHATLYWYQQILGQGPKLLIQFQNNGVVDDSQLPKDRFSAERLKGVDSTLKIQPAKLEDSAVYLCASSFHGTGRSDTQYFGPGTRLTVL.